The rows below give T cell receptor beta chains drawn from one sample of a study of cytomegalovirus exposure and HLA in healthy donors. TCRdb's copy holds only in-frame clones and misses some; the assay was immunoSEQ multiplex PCR. There are 71,000 or so clones in the sample; approximately 95% occur only once, and roughly 3.4% lies in the top ten. Sample: PBMCs. Receptor source: a woman younger than 35 in good health and CMV-seropositive. Both conserved end residues are part of each CDR3. D genes are given only for firm matches. Size values are once, few and many counts, or a class for expanded clones, and some rows have none.

.,TRBD2,TRBJ2-3,TRBV4-1,TGCGCCAGCAGCCACTTTAGCGGGCACACAGATACGCAGTATTTT,CASSHFSGHTDTQYF
.,TRBD1,TRBJ1-3,TRBV15,TGTGCCACCAGCCCAAGGACAGGGAACTCTGGAAACACCATATATTTT,CATSPRTGNSGNTIYF
.,.,TRBJ1-3,TRBV7-8,TGTGCCAGCAGCGCCCCGGGACAAATAAACTCTGGAAACACCATATATTTT,CASSAPGQINSGNTIYF
.,TRBD1,TRBJ2-5,TRBV2,TGTGCCAGCAGTGTGGACTTTGGACAGGGCGGAGAGACCCAGTACTTC,CASSVDFGQGGETQYF
.,.,TRBJ2-7,TRBV6-6,TGTGCCAGCAGTTACTACAGGGACGGAGAGCAGTACTTC,CASSYYRDGEQYF
.,.,TRBJ1-5,TRBV27,TGTGCCAGCAGTCCTACCGGTAGCAATCAGCCCCAGCATTTT,CASSPTGSNQPQHF
.,.,TRBJ2-1,TRBV19,TGTGCCAGTAGTCCCCTTCCCGGGACTCTGCGGAACAGGGGCTCCTACAATGAGCAGTTCTTC,CASSPLPGTLRNRGSYNEQFF
.,TRBD1,TRBJ2-3,TRBV27,TGTGCCAGCAGTATCGATTACAGGGACAGCTTCACAGATACGCAGTATTTT,CASSIDYRDSFTDTQYF
.,.,TRBJ1-6,TRBV9,TGTGCCAGCAGCGTAGGAGGACAGACCGCCTATAATTCACCCCTCCACTTT,CASSVGGQTAYNSPLHF
.,.,TRBJ1-1,TRBV14,TGTGCCAGCAGCCAAGATCTGTACACTGAAGCTTTCTTT,CASSQDLYTEAFF
.,TRBD2,TRBJ2-1,TRBV13,TGTGCCAGCAGCTTCGGGACTAGAAACAATGAGCAGTTCTTC,CASSFGTRNNEQFF
.,.,TRBJ1-2,TRBV27,TGTGCCGCCTCGGGCCGGGGCTATGGCTACACCTTC,CAASGRGYGYTF
.,.,TRBJ1-4,TRBV4-1,TGCGCCAGCAGCCCTGACAGGAGAAGTAATGAAAAACTGTTTTTT,CASSPDRRSNEKLFF
.,.,TRBJ1-4,TRBV7-2,TGTGCCAGCAGTGGTGGGGGGGATTATGAAAAACTGTTTTTT,CASSGGGDYEKLFF
.,TRBD2,TRBJ2-1,TRBV11-3,TGTGCCAGCAGCTTAGAGGTTAGCGGGGGGTACAATGAGCAGTTCTTC,CASSLEVSGGYNEQFF
.,TRBD2,TRBJ2-1,TRBV4-3,TGCGCCAGCAGCCAAGGCGGGGGGGCCTACAATGAGCAGTTCTTC,CASSQGGGAYNEQFF
once,.,TRBJ1-4,TRBV7-2,TGTGCCAGCAGCCCCCCCGGGACTAATGAAAAACTGTTTTTT,CASSPPGTNEKLFF
.,.,TRBJ1-1,TRBV9,TGTGCCAGCAGCGGACAGGCCCTGAACACTGAAGCTTTCTTT,CASSGQALNTEAFF
.,TRBD2,TRBJ2-2,TRBV6-1,TGTGCCAGCAGTGGAGGGACTAGCGACACCGGGGAGCTGTTTTTT,CASSGGTSDTGELFF
once,TRBD1,TRBJ1-4,TRBV28,TGTGCCAGCAGTTTCTTGGGACAGGGTGCAACTAATGAAAAACTGTTTTTT,CASSFLGQGATNEKLFF
.,TRBD1,TRBJ1-2,TRBV6-5,TGTGCCAGCAGTAGGACAGGGGGCGGCTATGGCTACACCTTC,CASSRTGGGYGYTF
.,.,TRBJ2-5,TRBV7-2,TGTGCCAGCAGCTTAGCTCGGGGGACCCAGTACTTC,CASSLARGTQYF
.,.,TRBJ2-1,TRBV29-1,TGCAGCGTTGAAGATCTTGGAGGAGAGCAGTTCTTC,CSVEDLGGEQFF
.,.,TRBJ1-2,TRBV5-8,TGTGCCAGCAGCCGAGGACTATTCAGGGCATACACCTTC,CASSRGLFRAYTF
.,TRBD2,TRBJ2-1,TRBV13,TGTGCCAGCAGCCCGGCTAGCGGGAGCTACAATGAGCAGTTCTTC,CASSPASGSYNEQFF
.,TRBD1,TRBJ1-2,TRBV4-3,TGCGCCAGCAGCCAAGTGGTAAAGGACAGGGCGAAGGGCTACACCTTC,CASSQVVKDRAKGYTF
.,.,TRBJ1-4,TRBV6-1,TGTGCCAGCAGTGTGGGGGCGGGTGAAAAACTGTTTTTT,CASSVGAGEKLFF
.,TRBD2,TRBJ2-3,TRBV5-8,TGTGCCAGCAGCCTAGGACTAGCGGGGTCGGATACGCAGTATTTT,CASSLGLAGSDTQYF
.,TRBD2,TRBJ2-1,TRBV7-3,TGTGCCAGCAGCTACACCGGGACTAGCGGGAGCTATGAGCAGTTCTTC,CASSYTGTSGSYEQFF
.,.,TRBJ2-4,TRBV11-2,TGTGCCAGCAGATCCGGGGGAGTGAGGAACATTCAGTACTTC,CASRSGGVRNIQYF
.,TRBD2,TRBJ2-3,TRBV7-3,TGTGCCAGCAGCCGGTTTGGGGCGGGGGGCACAGATACGCAGTATTTT,CASSRFGAGGTDTQYF
.,.,TRBJ1-2,TRBV15,TGTGCCACCAGCAGAGACCAGCGAGGCTACACCTTC,CATSRDQRGYTF
.,.,TRBJ2-3,TRBV19,TGTGCCAGTAGTATATTATCAACCCTCGAGGGTACGCAGTATTTT,CASSILSTLEGTQYF
.,.,TRBJ1-4,TRBV9,TGTGCCAGCAGCGTAGAGGGGAAAAAGAATGAAAAACTGTTTTTT,CASSVEGKKNEKLFF
.,TRBD2,TRBJ2-5,TRBV2,TGTGCCAGCAGAAGGGGACTAGCGGGGGGGGGCCAAGAGACCCAGTACTTC,CASRRGLAGGGQETQYF
.,.,TRBJ2-2,TRBV6-5,TGTGCCAGCAGTCAAATCGGAGGGACCGGGGAGCTGTTTTTT,CASSQIGGTGELFF
.,TRBD2,TRBJ2-1,TRBV6-4,TGTGCCAGCAGTGATAGCGGGGGGGCCTACAATGAGCAGTTCTTC,CASSDSGGAYNEQFF
.,TRBD1,TRBJ1-4,TRBV28,TGTGCCAGCAACACCGGGACAGTTAATGAAAAACTGTTTTTT,CASNTGTVNEKLFF
once,.,TRBJ1-1,TRBV30,TGTGCCTGGAGTGGCAGGGAAACTGAAGCTTTCTTT,CAWSGRETEAFF
.,TRBD1,TRBJ1-2,TRBV19,TGTGCCAGTAGTTTTACAGGGGGTAACGGCTACACCTTC,CASSFTGGNGYTF
.,.,TRBJ1-1,TRBV7-9,TGTGCCAGCAGCCCTTTTTTGGCCTCGAACACTGAAGCTTTCTTT,CASSPFLASNTEAFF
.,.,TRBJ1-1,TRBV7-3,TGTGCCAGCAGCCTCGGGGGGGGAGGTACTGAAGCTTTCTTT,CASSLGGGGTEAFF
once,.,TRBJ1-2,TRBV18,TGTGCCAGCTCACCTTATTCACAGGACTATGGCTACACCTTC,CASSPYSQDYGYTF
few,TRBD2,TRBJ2-3,TRBV4-2,TGTGCCAGCAGCCAGGGACTAGCGGGAGGCCCTAGCACAGATACGCAGTATTTT,CASSQGLAGGPSTDTQYF
once,TRBD1,TRBJ2-7,TRBV2,TGTGCCAGCAGCCAACGGAGGGACAGGGTCGAGCAGTACTTC,CASSQRRDRVEQYF
.,.,TRBJ2-5,TRBV11-1,TGTGCCAGCAGCTTAGCCCCCCAATTCCAAGAGACCCAGTACTTC,CASSLAPQFQETQYF
once,TRBD2,TRBJ2-7,TRBV28,TGTGCCAGCAGTTTGCCGGGACTAGCGGGCCTATACGAGCAGTACTTC,CASSLPGLAGLYEQYF
.,.,TRBJ2-7,TRBV28,TGTGCCAGCAGTTCGTATGGACAAGGCGTTTCCTACGAGCAGTACTTC,CASSSYGQGVSYEQYF
.,TRBD2,TRBJ2-1,TRBV9,TGTGCCAGCAGCGTTAGCGGGAGTTGGGGTGGTGAGCAGTTCTTC,CASSVSGSWGGEQFF
.,TRBD1,TRBJ1-2,TRBV2,TGTGCCAGCAGTGAGCTCGACAGGGGATATGGCTACACCTTC,CASSELDRGYGYTF
.,.,TRBJ1-1,TRBV5-1,TGCGCCAGCAGCTTACCAGGGAACACTGAAGCTTTCTTT,CASSLPGNTEAFF
.,.,TRBJ1-2,TRBV6-6,TGTGCCAGCACCTATCAGGGCAATAACTATGGCTACACCTTC,CASTYQGNNYGYTF
.,.,TRBJ2-2,TRBV9,TGTGCCAGCAGCGTGGGGGGAGCAGTATACACCGGGGAGCTGTTTTTT,CASSVGGAVYTGELFF
.,TRBD1,TRBJ2-7,TRBV29-1,TGCAGCGTTCGCCGGGGGGGACAGGGGGCGAACGAGCAGTACTTC,CSVRRGGQGANEQYF
.,.,TRBJ2-1,TRBV19,TGTGCCAGTACCCCACTCGGGTACCCTTTCAATGAGCAGTTCTTC,CASTPLGYPFNEQFF
.,.,TRBJ1-2,TRBV28,TGTGCCAGCAGTCTCGACAGTTCTAATGGCTACACCTTC,CASSLDSSNGYTF
.,TRBD1,TRBJ1-4,TRBV9,TGTGCCAGCAGCGTAGGTCTCACAGGGGGTAATGAAAAACTGTTTTTT,CASSVGLTGGNEKLFF
.,TRBD2,TRBJ2-7,TRBV27,TGTGCCAGCAGTCGAGCGGGAGGGACCCCCTACGAGCAGTACTTC,CASSRAGGTPYEQYF
.,TRBD1,TRBJ1-1,TRBV30,TGTGCCTGGAGTAAAGGTGTCGGCAGGGGGCTCGGTAAGACTGAAGCTTTCTTT,CAWSKGVGRGLGKTEAFF